The TCR beta chain described here comes from a study of beta chain features in type 1 diabetes. Study results and caveats: Shorter TCRB CDR3s, moderately but significantly so, marked every one of the four CD4+ subsets in Type 1 diabetes patients.

Reverse transcribing all isolated RNA meant expressed TCRB transcripts were sequenced. TCRdb keeps only in-frame clones here, not all; method: immunoSEQ multiplex PCR. The sample holds under 300,000 clones, 15% to 20% seen once. V was pared by 5 bases and J by 0 bases, with 2 bases of the junction left unmatched. This CDR3 has 14 residues. The germline gives CDR1 SGHAT, CDR2 FQNNGV. This clone was counted only a few times. Its specificity is not known. Material for sequencing was naive CD4+ T cells from blood. V gene TRBV11-2 combines with J gene TRBJ2-5, with 8 bases matching TRBD2. The receptor was isolated from a man aged 30-40 years with type 1 diabetes. CDR3 nucleotide sequence: TGTGCCAGCAGCCGTAGCGGGGACCAAGAGACCCAGTACTTC. The encoded protein is CASSRSGDQETQYF.